A selection of T cell receptor beta chains follows, all from one sample in a study of T-cell reconstitution after alpha-beta-depleted transplantation in children. MiXCR, run by TCRdb on the PCR reads, gives a single entry per CDR3 protein. The data show 420,000 or so distinct CDR3 sequences, with 9.5% to 13% seen just once and nearly 5.5% held by the top ten. The sample here was PBMCs from the stem cell graft donor, taken from the stem cell graft. The receptors derive from a human donor who donated a stem cell graft to a child with acute myeloid leukemia. Both conserved end residues are part of each CDR3. The D gene is left open where the match is weak. Size is omitted from some rows. Given values are once, few, many or a class for expanded clones.

cdr3_length j_call clone_size v_call d_call cdr3_nt cdr3_aa
12 TRBJ1-2 few TRBV29-1 - TGCAGCCACAGACAGGCGTCCCTGGGCTACACCTTC CSHRQASLGYTF
16 TRBJ2-1 - TRBV7-2 - TGTGCCAGCAGCTTAGAAGGACAACGCTCCTACAATGAGCAGTTCTTC CASSLEGQRSYNEQFF
11 TRBJ2-3 - TRBV7-2 - TGTGCCAGCAGCCTCCCGGGACCGCAGTATTTT CASSLPGPQYF
15 TRBJ2-2 - TRBV19 - TGTGCCAGTAGTACTACAGGGATTGGCACCGGGGAGCTGTTTTTT CASSTTGIGTGELFF
13 TRBJ2-5 many TRBV12-3/TRBV12-4 - TGTGCCAGCAGTTTTTTGGGAAGGGAGACCCAGTACTTC CASSFLGRETQYF
16 TRBJ2-2 many TRBV5-1 - TGCGCCAGCAGCTTACTTGGAGGGGGCCGCGCCGGGGAGCTGTTTTTT CASSLLGGGRAGELFF
14 TRBJ1-3 many TRBV11-2 TRBD1 TGTGCCAGCAGCGTTGACAGGGGCCAAAACACCATATATTTT CASSVDRGQNTIYF
14 TRBJ1-4 - TRBV6-5 - TGTGCCAGCAGAAATCCGGGACATGGTGAAAAACTGTTTTTT CASRNPGHGEKLFF
13 TRBJ2-7 - TRBV6-4 - TGTGCCAGCAGTGAAGAGGGGGGTGGCGAGCAGTACTTC CASSEEGGGEQYF
15 TRBJ2-1 few TRBV7-7 TRBD2 TGTGCTAGCAGCTTAGCGGGAGTGGGTGTGGATGAGCAGTTCTTC CASSLAGVGVDEQFF
14 TRBJ2-7 few TRBV5-1 - TGCGCCAGCAGACCAATCCCACAGGACTACGAGCAGTACTTC CASRPIPQDYEQYF
14 TRBJ2-5 many TRBV5-1 - TGCGCCAGCAGCTTGTCTCGGCACCAAGAGACCCAGTACTTC CASSLSRHQETQYF
13 TRBJ1-1 - TRBV4-2 - TGTGCCAGCAGCCAAGCCCTGGGCACTGAAGCTTTCTTT CASSQALGTEAFF
16 TRBJ2-3 few TRBV6-1 TRBD2 TGTGCCAGCAGTGCTCTAGCGGGGGGGCAGACAGATACGCAGTATTTT CASSALAGGQTDTQYF
13 TRBJ2-1 - TRBV29-1 TRBD2 TGCAGCGTAAGGACTAGCAGAAACAATGAGCAGTTCTTC CSVRTSRNNEQFF
14 TRBJ2-7 many TRBV5-1 - TGCGCCAGCAGTTCAACCGGGACGGTCCACGAGCAGTACTTC CASSSTGTVHEQYF
18 TRBJ2-6 - TRBV27 - TGTGCCAGCAGTTTGGGAAATTCCAGGGGATCTGGGGCCAACGGCCTGACTTTC CASSLGNSRGSGANGLTF
15 TRBJ2-1 many TRBV5-1 - TGCGCCAGCAGCTTGGCGGCAGGGCCGTACAATGAGCAGTTCTTC CASSLAAGPYNEQFF
11 TRBJ1-3 once TRBV20-1 - TGCAGTGCCCGGACTGGAAACTCCATATATTTT CSARTGNSIYF
14 TRBJ2-7 few TRBV20-1 - TGCAGTGCTAGAGATAGGGTCCAAACCCTTCGTCGGTACTTC CSARDRVQTLRRYF
15 TRBJ2-1 few TRBV7-9 - TGTGCCAGCAGCTCGGGCGAGGCGGGGATCAATGAGCAGTTCTTC CASSSGEAGINEQFF
14 TRBJ2-3 many TRBV10-3 - TGTGCCATCACCCAAGGGAGTAGCACAGATACGCAGTATTTT CAITQGSSTDTQYF
17 TRBJ2-3 - TRBV20-1 TRBD2 TGCAGTGCTAGGTTGTCGACTAGCGGGAGTATGGCAGATACGCAGTATTTT CSARLSTSGSMADTQYF
15 TRBJ2-5 few TRBV4-1 - TGCGCCAGCAGCCACACTGGTATGGGGAAAGAGACCCAGTACTTC CASSHTGMGKETQYF
13 TRBJ1-3 many TRBV20-1 - TGCAGTGCTAGAGGGGCAGCTGGAAACACCATATATTTT CSARGAAGNTIYF
15 TRBJ2-2 - TRBV19 TRBD1 TGTGCCAGTAGTACCAACAGGGGGCTGACCGGGGAGCTGTTTTTT CASSTNRGLTGELFF
15 TRBJ1-1 many TRBV5-1 TRBD1 TGCGCCAGCAGCTTGGGGGACAGGAGCCCCACTGAAGCTTTCTTT CASSLGDRSPTEAFF
14 TRBJ1-1 few TRBV5-1 - TGCGCCAGCAGCTGGATCGCAGGGGAGACTGAAGCTTTCTTT CASSWIAGETEAFF
17 TRBJ2-2 - TRBV28 - TGTGCCAGCAGTCTCGAGGCGCTACGCCGTGGCACCGGGGAGCTGTTTTTT CASSLEALRRGTGELFF
15 TRBJ2-2 few TRBV4-3 - TGCGCCAGCAGCCAAGATGGGACACCCGCCGGGGAGCTGTTTTTT CASSQDGTPAGELFF
15 TRBJ2-3 - TRBV20-1 - TGCAGTGCTAGAAGTGTCACGGCACGGGGAGATACGCAGTATTTT CSARSVTARGDTQYF
17 TRBJ2-3 few TRBV4-2 TRBD2 TGTGCCAGCAGCCAAGATACAGGCGGGGAGGGGTCAGATACGCAGTATTTT CASSQDTGGEGSDTQYF
15 TRBJ2-1 once TRBV5-1 - TGCGCCAGCAGCTTGGAGGACAGCTCGTACAATGAGCAGTTCTTC CASSLEDSSYNEQFF
15 TRBJ1-2 - TRBV7-2 - TGTGCCAGCAGCCTCGATTTCTGGGTCGGAGGTGGCTACACCTTC CASSLDFWVGGGYTF
14 TRBJ1-5 few TRBV19 - TGTGCCAGTAGTATTCTTCAGTCAAGACAGCCCCAGCATTTT CASSILQSRQPQHF
17 TRBJ2-3 few TRBV20-1 TRBD2 TGCAGTGCTAGAAATAGCGGGGGGGCCGCGCAGGCAGATACGCAGTATTTT CSARNSGGAAQADTQYF
14 TRBJ2-6 - TRBV25-1 - TGTGCCAGCAGTAATTTCTCTGGGGCCAACGTCCTGACTTTC CASSNFSGANVLTF
14 TRBJ2-7 few TRBV29-1 - TGCAGCGTTGATATCCCATCGAGCGGCTACGAGCAGTACTTC CSVDIPSSGYEQYF
14 TRBJ2-7 many TRBV20-1 - TGCAGTGCTAGAGACTACGGGAGCCCCTACGAGCAGTACTTC CSARDYGSPYEQYF
12 TRBJ1-2 - TRBV7-2 TRBD1 TGTGCCAGCAGGCGACAGGGGGATGGCTACACCTTC CASRRQGDGYTF
13 TRBJ1-1 many TRBV7-2 - TGTGCCAGCAGCTTACCCATAGGACGGGAAGCTTTCTTT CASSLPIGREAFF
15 TRBJ1-1 - TRBV21-1 - TGTGCCAGCAGCAAGCCGGGACCGAGCCCCTTTGAAGCTTTCTTT CASSKPGPSPFEAFF
15 TRBJ2-1 - TRBV20-1 TRBD1 TGCAGTGCTAGAGATGCAGGGGGCGCCCACAATGAGCAGTTCTTC CSARDAGGAHNEQFF
15 TRBJ2-7 - TRBV20-1 - TGCAGTGCCCATCTACCGGGACGTAGCTCCTACGAGCAGTACTTC CSAHLPGRSSYEQYF
16 TRBJ2-7 - TRBV6-1 TRBD2 TGTGCCAGCAGGCGAGGGCGGACTAGCGGGGGCTACGAGCAGTACTTC CASRRGRTSGGYEQYF
16 TRBJ2-1 many TRBV7-9 TRBD1 TGTGCCAGCAGCCCCCGTTTGGGACAGGTCTACAATGAGCAGTTCTTC CASSPRLGQVYNEQFF
14 TRBJ2-1 few TRBV12-3/TRBV12-4 TRBD1 TGTGCCAGCAGAAACAGGGGCCCTTACAATGAGCAGTTCTTC CASRNRGPYNEQFF
11 TRBJ2-3 - TRBV10-2 - TGCGCCAGCAGACAAGTGGATACGCAGTATTTT CASRQVDTQYF
17 TRBJ2-1 many TRBV4-3 TRBD2 TGCGCCAGCAGCCAACGGACTAGCGGGAGGAGAGACAATGAGCAGTTCTTC CASSQRTSGRRDNEQFF
13 TRBJ2-3 few TRBV10-3 TRBD1 TGTGCCACCACAGGGGTGGCCACAGATACGCAGTATTTT CATTGVATDTQYF
13 TRBJ1-5 - TRBV12-3/TRBV12-4 - TGTGCCAGCAGTTTATTGGAGAGTCAGCCCCAGCATTTT CASSLLESQPQHF
16 TRBJ2-5 many TRBV10-3 - TGTGCCATCAGTGGCAACATTGGGACGCAACAAGAGACCCAGTACTTC CAISGNIGTQQETQYF
15 TRBJ1-2 - TRBV12-3/TRBV12-4 TRBD1 TGTGCCAGCAGTTCAACAGGGGGGCCCCTCTATGGCTACACCTTC CASSSTGGPLYGYTF
15 TRBJ2-7 - TRBV10-2 - TGCGCCAGCCTCGGAAGGCAGGGAATTACCCACGAGCAGTACTTC CASLGRQGITHEQYF
15 TRBJ1-3 - TRBV12-5 TRBD1 TGTGCTAGTGGTTCGGGACAGCACTCTGGAAACACCATATATTTT CASGSGQHSGNTIYF
13 TRBJ2-1 - TRBV5-1 - TGCGCCAGCAGCAACCCACAGGGAAATGAGCAGTTCTTC CASSNPQGNEQFF
16 TRBJ2-5 - TRBV7-3 - TGTGCCAGCAGCTTAGTGGGTAGCGGTAACGGGAAGACCCAGTACTTC CASSLVGSGNGKTQYF
10 TRBJ2-1 few TRBV6-6 - TGTGCGACGGGATACAATGAGCAGTTCTTC CATGYNEQFF
15 TRBJ1-2 few TRBV5-1 - TGCGCCAGCAGCTTGGCCGGGGATCCTAACTATGGCTACACCTTC CASSLAGDPNYGYTF